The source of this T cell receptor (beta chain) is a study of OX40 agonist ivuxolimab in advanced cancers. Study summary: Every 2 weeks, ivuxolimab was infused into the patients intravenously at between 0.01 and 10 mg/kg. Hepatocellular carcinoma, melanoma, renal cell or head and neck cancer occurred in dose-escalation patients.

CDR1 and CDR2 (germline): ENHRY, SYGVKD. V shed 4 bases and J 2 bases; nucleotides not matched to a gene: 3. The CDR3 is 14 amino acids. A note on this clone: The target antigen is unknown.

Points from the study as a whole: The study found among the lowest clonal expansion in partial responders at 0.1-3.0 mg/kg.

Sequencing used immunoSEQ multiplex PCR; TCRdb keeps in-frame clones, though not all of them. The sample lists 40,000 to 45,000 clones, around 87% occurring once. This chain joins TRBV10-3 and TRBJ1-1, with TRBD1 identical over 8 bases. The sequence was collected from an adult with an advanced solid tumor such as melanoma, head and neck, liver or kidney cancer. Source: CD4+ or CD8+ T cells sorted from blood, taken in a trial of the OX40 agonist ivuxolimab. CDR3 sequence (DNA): TGTGCCATCAGTGGACAGGGGCGAAACACTGAAGCTTTCTTT. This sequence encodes CAISGQGRNTEAFF.